This T cell receptor beta chain was observed in a study of spatial heterogeneity in lung cancer. The overall study: On average, each unique TCR and UMI combination appeared more than ten times in raw reads.

Time point meaning: sample taken at primary tumor resection. Frozen PBMC, nontumor lung or tumor provided whole RNA, which was sequenced unsorted. Study findings and constraints: Ubiquitous, expanded tumor-derived TCRs were more frequently observed in blood at resection than at follow-up.

In this sample, this clonotype turned up many times. Its matching antigen is unknown. The CDR3 is 14 amino acids. Germline lookup yields CDR1 SNHLY and CDR2 FYNNEI. The V and J ends lost 6 bases and 6 bases, in that order; junction bases with no gene match: 9. On each TCR cDNA molecule, a unique molecular identifier was present. TCRdb re-analysed the 5' RACE reads in MiXCR, keeping a single row per CDR3 protein. The sample contains about 21,000 distinct CDR3 sequences, about 4.6% of which appear only once. This sample comprised PBMCs, obtained at surgery. The clonotype was recovered from a male donor with early-stage non-small cell lung cancer. The chain employs TRBV2 and TRBJ1-1, with 8 bases lining up with TRBD1. The CDR3 is CASRYGTGISEAFF. CDR3 in DNA: TGTGCCAGCAGATACGGGACAGGCATTTCTGAAGCTTTCTTT. The whole variable domain, remainder taken from reference TRBV2 and TRBJ1-1, is EPEVTQTPSHQVTQMGQEVILRCVPISNHLYFYWYRQILGQKVEFLVSFYNNEISEKSEIFDDQFSVERPDGSNFTLKIRSTKLEDSAMYFCASRYGTGISEAFFGQGTRLTVV.